The 7 T cell receptor beta chains listed next were all sequenced from one sample in a study of shared clonotypes between healthy human individuals. Profiling relied on immunoSEQ multiplex PCR, and the TCRdb table lists in-frame clones only, not all of them. The profile shows about 1 million clones, about 75% of them singletons. What was sequenced was memory CD4+ T cells sorted from blood. As to subset: CD45RA-negative fraction. The receptors were sampled from a man aged 18 to 30 in good health.

The rearrangement uses TRBV6-4 and TRBJ1-2; D gene unclear. CDR3 length equals 16 residues. Between the trimmed V and J ends, which lost 2 bases and 8 bases, there was a span of 21 bases. The germline V gene encodes CDR1 MRHNA and CDR2 SNTAGT. CDR3 sequence: CASSDAAGGPLGGYTF. In DNA, the CDR3 is TGTGCCAGCAGTGACGCGGCAGGTGGCCCACTCGGGGGCTACACCTTC.

The chain uses TRBV7-2 and TRBJ1-2, with unresolved D. The germline gives CDR1 SGHTA, CDR2 FQGNSA. The CDR3 has 12 residues. The V and J ends lost 5 bases and 0 bases respectively, with 4 bases between them. The CDR3 is CASSPPNYGYTF. Here the CDR3 DNA reads TGTGCCAGCAGCCCCCCTAACTATGGCTACACCTTC.

The J gene is TRBJ2-5, the V gene TRBV7-2; D is uncertain. V lost 8 bases and J 5 bases, leaving 15 bases between the germline ends. Per germline, CDR1 SGHTA and CDR2 FQGNSA. The CDR3 has 13 residues. The CDR3 coding sequence is TGTGCCAGCGGAGTTTACTCCCCTGAGACCCAGTACTTC. Its protein product is CASGVYSPETQYF.

This clone was recorded a few times. The rearrangement links TRBV6-5 to TRBJ1-6; TRBD1 is a possible D gene (5 bases). This CDR3 spans 13 amino acids. The ends were cut back, 6 bases at V and 8 bases at J, with 11 bases in the middle. The germline V gene has CDR1 MNHEY and CDR2 SVGAGI. In nucleotides, the CDR3 is TGTGCCAGCAGAAGGGGTCCTGATTCACCCCTCCACTTT. This gives the protein CASRRGPDSPLHF.

This clone has just a few counts. This chain joins TRBV6-6 and TRBJ1-2; 9 bases fit TRBD1. V shed 6 bases and J 8 bases; nucleotides not matched to a gene: 10. The CDR3 loop spans 14 amino acids. Germline V gene lookup returns CDR1 MNHNY and CDR2 SVGAGI (reference sequence). CDR3 in DNA: TGTGCCAGCAGCCCTACGACAGGGGGAAACGGCTACACCTTC. Amino acids: CASSPTTGGNGYTF.

This chain links TRBV2 with TRBJ2-5; D is ambiguous. Trimming took 7 bases from V and 5 from J, leaving 14 bases between them. From germline, CDR1 is SNHLY and CDR2 FYNNEI. CDR3 length: 13 residues. The DNA for the CDR3 is TGTGCCAGCACCTTAATCCTGGGGGAGACCCAGTACTTC. Protein sequence: CASTLILGETQYF.

CDR3 residues: CASSLQRGGRDEQFF. In DNA form, the CDR3 reads TGTGCCAGCAGCCTCCAGCGGGGGGGCCGCGATGAGCAGTTCTTC. The gene calls are TRBV7-8 and TRBJ2-1; 10 nucleotides match TRBD2. The V and J ends lost 5 bases and 8 bases, in that order; junction bases with no gene match: 9. The CDR3 contains 15 residues. Germline CDR1 is SGHVS and CDR2 is FQNEAQ.